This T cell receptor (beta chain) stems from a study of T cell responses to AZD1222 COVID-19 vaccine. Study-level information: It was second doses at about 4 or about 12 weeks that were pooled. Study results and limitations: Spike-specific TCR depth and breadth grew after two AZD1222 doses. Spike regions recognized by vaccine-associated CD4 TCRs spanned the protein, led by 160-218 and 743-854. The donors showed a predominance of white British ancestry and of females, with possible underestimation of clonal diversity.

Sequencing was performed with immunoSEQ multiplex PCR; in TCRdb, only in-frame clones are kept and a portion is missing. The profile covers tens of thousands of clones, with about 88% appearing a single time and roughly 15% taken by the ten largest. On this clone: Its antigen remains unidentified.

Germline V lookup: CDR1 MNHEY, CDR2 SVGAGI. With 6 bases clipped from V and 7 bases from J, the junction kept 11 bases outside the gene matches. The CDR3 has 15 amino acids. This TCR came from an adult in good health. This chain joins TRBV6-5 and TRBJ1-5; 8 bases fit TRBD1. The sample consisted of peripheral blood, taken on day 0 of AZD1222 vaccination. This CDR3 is CASRRTGSARQPQHF. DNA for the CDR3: TGTGCCAGCAGAAGGACAGGGTCGGCGAGGCAGCCCCAGCATTTT.